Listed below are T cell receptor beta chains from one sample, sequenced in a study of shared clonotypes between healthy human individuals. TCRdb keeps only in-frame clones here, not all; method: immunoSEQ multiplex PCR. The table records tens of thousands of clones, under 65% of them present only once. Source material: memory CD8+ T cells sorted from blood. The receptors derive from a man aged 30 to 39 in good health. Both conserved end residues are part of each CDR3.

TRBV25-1	CASSDEGYEQYF
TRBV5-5	CASSQDRDGSNQPQHF
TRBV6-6	CASSYSGTGGQPQHF
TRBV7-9	CASSFPTSGEETQYF
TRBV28	CASRTLKIISSGANVLTF
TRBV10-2	CASSGSGFDEQFF
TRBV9	CASSVADTGELFF
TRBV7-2	CASSSSRGLGTEAFF
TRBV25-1	CASGGRDEQFF
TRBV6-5	CASSPEGRAAQPQHF
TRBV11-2	CASSGGLAKYF
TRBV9	CASSDYNGNEQFF
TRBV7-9	CASSLVVCISLRPQHF
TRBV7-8	CASSSRLNEQFF
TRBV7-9	CASSLATRKDTQYF
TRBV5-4	CASSPEGEKLFF
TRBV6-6	CASIQGVFTEAFF
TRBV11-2	CASSLVAELLTGELFF
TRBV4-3	CASSQIWGRASEKLFF
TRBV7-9	CASRAPSGLTQYF
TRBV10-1	CASIAQSRANVLTF
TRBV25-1	CASSQLEGGGFYNEQFF
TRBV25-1	CATQWSLGGDTQYF
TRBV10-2	CASSESVYEQYF
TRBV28	CASRPTGQPYEQYF
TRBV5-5	CASILPGQGTYNEQFF
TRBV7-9	CASSLGGFGQPQHF
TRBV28	CASSFEFPGFNDHTDTQYF
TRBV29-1	CSALGHRDTEAFF
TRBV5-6	CASSSRGRYTEAFF
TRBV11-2	CASSEGTLQGLEQFF
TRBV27	CASSSDGGLNTGELFF
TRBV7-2	CASSLGGTDGYTF
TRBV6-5	CASSYGLGTYEQYF
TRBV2	CASSGGPGESTQYF
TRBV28	CASSLQGQRNTGELFF
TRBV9	CASSAQGYEQYF
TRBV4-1	CASSQDRLGDIQYF
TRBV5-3	CARVGRKTILKETQYF
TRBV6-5	CASSYDRNYGYTF
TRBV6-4	CASSGGEGRYNEQFF
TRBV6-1	CASSDILEETQYF
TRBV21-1	CASSKGQGTDTQYF
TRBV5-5	CASSLAGTPYEQYF
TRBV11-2	CASRLIGAPTDTQYF
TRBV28	CGTGEDYGYTF
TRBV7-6	CASSLVVYAETQYF
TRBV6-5	CASTSYNEQFF
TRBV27	CASSPGSGTAEAFF
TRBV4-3	CASSQETYSYEQYF
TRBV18	CASSQTSGRSVETQYF
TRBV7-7	CASSLDDSMGNEQFF
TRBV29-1	CSVRDREYNEQFF